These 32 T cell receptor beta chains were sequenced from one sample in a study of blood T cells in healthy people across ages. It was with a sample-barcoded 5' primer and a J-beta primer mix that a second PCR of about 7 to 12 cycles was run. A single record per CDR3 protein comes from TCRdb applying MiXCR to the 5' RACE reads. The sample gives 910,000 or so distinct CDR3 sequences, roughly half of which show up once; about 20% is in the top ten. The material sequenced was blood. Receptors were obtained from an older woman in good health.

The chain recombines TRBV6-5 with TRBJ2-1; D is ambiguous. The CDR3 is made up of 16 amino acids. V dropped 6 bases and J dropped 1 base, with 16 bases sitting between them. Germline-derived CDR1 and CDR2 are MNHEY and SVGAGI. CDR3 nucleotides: TGTGCCAGCAGCCGAGATGGCGCGTATTCCTACAATGAGCAGTTCTTC. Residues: CASSRDGAYSYNEQFF.

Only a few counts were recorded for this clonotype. The CDR3 bases are TGTGCCAGCAGTTCGACCCGTTGGACGAGCTCCTACGAGCAGTACTTC. It translates to CASSSTRWTSSYEQYF. The chain recombines TRBV27 with TRBJ2-7; D is uncertain. From germline, CDR1 is MNHEY and CDR2 SMNVEV (reference sequence). This CDR3 has 16 amino acids. V lost 4 bases, J lost 0 bases, and 16 bases lay in between.

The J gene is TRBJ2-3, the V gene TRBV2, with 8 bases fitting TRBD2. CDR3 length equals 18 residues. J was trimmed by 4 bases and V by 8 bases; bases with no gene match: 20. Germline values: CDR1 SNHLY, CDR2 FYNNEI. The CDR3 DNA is TGTGCCAGCTTAGGGACGGGAACTAGCGGTCAAAGGCCAGATACGCAGTATTTT. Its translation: CASLGTGTSGQRPDTQYF.

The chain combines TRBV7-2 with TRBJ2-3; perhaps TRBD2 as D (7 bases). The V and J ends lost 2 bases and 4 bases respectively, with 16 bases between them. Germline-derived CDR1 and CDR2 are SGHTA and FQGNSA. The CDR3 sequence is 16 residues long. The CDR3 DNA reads TGTGCCAGCAGCTTACGGCAGGGGAGGGAAGCAGATACGCAGTATTTT. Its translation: CASSLRQGREADTQYF.

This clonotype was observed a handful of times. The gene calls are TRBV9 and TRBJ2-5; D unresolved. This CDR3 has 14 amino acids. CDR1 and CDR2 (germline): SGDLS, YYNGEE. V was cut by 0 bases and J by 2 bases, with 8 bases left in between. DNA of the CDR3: TGTGCCAGCAGCGTAGCGGCGGTGCAAGAGACCCAGTACTTC. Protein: CASSVAAVQETQYF.

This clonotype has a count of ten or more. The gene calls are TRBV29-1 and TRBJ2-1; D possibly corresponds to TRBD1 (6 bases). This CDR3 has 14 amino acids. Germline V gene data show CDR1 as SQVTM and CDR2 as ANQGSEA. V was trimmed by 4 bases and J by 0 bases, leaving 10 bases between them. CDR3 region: CSVVKDSSYNEQFF. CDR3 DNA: TGCAGCGTTGTGAAGGACAGCTCCTACAATGAGCAGTTCTTC.

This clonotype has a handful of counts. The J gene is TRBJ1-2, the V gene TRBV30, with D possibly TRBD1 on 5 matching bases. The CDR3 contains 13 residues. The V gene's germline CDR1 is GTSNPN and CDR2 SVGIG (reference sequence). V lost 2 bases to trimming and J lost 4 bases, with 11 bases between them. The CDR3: CAWSTGTLYGYTF. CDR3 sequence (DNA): TGTGCCTGGAGTACCGGGACTCTCTATGGCTACACCTTC. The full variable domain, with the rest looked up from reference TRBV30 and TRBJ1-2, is SQTIHQWPATLVQPVGSPLSLECTVEGTSNPNLYWYRQAAGRGLQLLFYSVGIGQISSEVPQNLSASRPQDRQFILSSKKLLLSDSGFYLCAWSTGTLYGYTFGSGTRLTVV.

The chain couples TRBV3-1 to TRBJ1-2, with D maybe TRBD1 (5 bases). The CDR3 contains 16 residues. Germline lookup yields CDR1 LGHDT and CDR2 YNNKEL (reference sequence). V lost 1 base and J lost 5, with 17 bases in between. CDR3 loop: CASSQGDRIHRYGYTF. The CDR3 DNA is TGTGCCAGCAGCCAAGGGGACCGAATCCACCGGTATGGCTACACCTTC. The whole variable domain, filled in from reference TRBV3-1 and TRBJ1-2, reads DTAVSQTPKYLVTQMGNDKSIKCEQNLGHDTMYWYKQDSKKFLKIMFSYNNKELIINETVPNRFSPKSPDKAHLNLHINSLELGDSAVYFCASSQGDRIHRYGYTFGSGTRLTVV.

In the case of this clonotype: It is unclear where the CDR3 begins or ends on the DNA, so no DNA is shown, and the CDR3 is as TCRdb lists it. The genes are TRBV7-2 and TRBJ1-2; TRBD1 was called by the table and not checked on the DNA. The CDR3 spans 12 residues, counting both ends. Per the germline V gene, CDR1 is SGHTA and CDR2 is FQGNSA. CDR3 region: CASSPNWGAGTF.

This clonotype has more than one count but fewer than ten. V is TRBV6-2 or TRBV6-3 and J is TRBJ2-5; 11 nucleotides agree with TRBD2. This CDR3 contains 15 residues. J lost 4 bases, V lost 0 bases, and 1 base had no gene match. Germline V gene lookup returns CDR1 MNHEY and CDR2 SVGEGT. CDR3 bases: TGTGCCAGCAGTTACTCGGGGACTAGCGGAGAGACCCAGTACTTC. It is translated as CASSYSGTSGETQYF.

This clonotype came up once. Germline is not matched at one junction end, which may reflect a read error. The CDR3 loop is CASRPGQDGYGYIF. The CDR3 region has the DNA TGTGCCAGCAGGCCGGGACAAGATGGCTATGGCTACATCTTC. The chain links TRBV6-6 to TRBJ1-2, with a possible D match to TRBD1 (6 bases). Germline-derived CDR1 and CDR2 are MNHNY and SVGAGI (reference sequence). The CDR3 runs to 14 residues.

Written as DNA, the CDR3 is TGTGCCAGCAGCTTAGCGGATGGACGGAGGTCGCAGTTCTTC. The encoded protein is CASSLADGRRSQFF. The genes are TRBV7-9 and TRBJ2-1; tentative D call: TRBD2 (5 bases). The CDR3 totals 14 residues. Per the germline V gene, CDR1 is SEHNR and CDR2 is FQNEAQ (reference sequence). V was cut by 0 bases and J by 12 bases, with 15 bases left in between.

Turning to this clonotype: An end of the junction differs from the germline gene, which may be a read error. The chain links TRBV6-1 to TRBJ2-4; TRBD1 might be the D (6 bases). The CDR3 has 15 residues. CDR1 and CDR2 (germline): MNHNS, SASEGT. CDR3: CASSEDGTRMHEQYF. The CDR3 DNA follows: TGTGCCAGCAGTGAAGACGGGACAAGGATGCACGAGCAGTACTTT.

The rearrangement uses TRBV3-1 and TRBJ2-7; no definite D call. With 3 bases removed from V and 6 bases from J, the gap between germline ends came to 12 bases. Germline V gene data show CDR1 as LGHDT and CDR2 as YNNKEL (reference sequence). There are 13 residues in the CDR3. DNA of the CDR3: TGTGCCAGCAGCCACGGGTCCCTCGCCGAGCAGTACTTC. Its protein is CASSHGSLAEQYF.

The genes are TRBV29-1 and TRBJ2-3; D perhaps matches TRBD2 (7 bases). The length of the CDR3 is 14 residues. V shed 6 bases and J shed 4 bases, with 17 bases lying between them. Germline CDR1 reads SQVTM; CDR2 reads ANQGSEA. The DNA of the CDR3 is TGCAGCGTGAGGGTGGGAGGGGGGTCAGATACGCAGTATTTT. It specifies CSVRVGGGSDTQYF.

The CDR3 coding sequence is TGTGCCAGCAGCTTAGAAACCCTCAATGAAAAACTGTTTTTT. Translation gives CASSLETLNEKLFF. The chain is built from TRBV7-9 and TRBJ1-4; D gene uncertain. Trimming pared 1 base from V and 5 bases from J, leaving 8 bases between. Germline loops: CDR1 SEHNR, CDR2 FQNEAQ (reference sequence). The CDR3 length is 14 residues.

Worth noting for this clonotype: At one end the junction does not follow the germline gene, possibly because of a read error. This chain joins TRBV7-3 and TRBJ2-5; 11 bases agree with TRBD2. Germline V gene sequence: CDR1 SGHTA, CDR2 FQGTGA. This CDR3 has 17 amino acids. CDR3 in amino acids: CAGSLSGGTSGRETQYF. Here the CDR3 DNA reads TGTGCCGGCAGCTTAAGCGGCGGGACTAGCGGAAGAGAGACCCAGTACTTC.

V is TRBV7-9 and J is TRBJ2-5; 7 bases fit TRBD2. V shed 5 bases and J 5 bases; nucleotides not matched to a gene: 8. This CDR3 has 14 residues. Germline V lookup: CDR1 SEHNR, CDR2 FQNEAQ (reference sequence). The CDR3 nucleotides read TGTGCCAGCAGCGGAAGGGCGGGAGTGGAGACCCAGTACTTC. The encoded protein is CASSGRAGVETQYF.

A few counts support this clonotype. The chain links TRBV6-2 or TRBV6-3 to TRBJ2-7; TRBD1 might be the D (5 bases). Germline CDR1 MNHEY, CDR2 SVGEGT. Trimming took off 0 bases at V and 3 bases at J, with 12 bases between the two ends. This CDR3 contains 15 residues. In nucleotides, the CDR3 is TGTGCCAGCAGTTACTCGGCTGGGGCCAACTACGAGCAGTACTTC. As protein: CASSYSAGANYEQYF.

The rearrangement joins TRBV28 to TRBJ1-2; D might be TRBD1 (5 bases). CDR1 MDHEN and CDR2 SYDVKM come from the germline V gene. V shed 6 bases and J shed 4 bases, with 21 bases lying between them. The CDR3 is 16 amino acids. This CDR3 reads CASRPPGADRAYGYTF. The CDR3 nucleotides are TGTGCCAGCAGACCCCCCGGGGCAGATAGAGCCTATGGCTACACCTTC.

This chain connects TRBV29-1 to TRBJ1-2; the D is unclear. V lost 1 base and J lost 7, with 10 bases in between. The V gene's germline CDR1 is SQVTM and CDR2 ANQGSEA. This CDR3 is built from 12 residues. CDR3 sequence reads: CSVEGYRGGYTF. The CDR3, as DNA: TGCAGCGTTGAAGGTTATCGGGGTGGCTACACCTTC.

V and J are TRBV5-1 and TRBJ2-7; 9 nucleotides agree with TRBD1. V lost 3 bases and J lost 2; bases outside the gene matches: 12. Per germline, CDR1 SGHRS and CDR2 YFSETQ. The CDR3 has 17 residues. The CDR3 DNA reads TGCGCCAGCAGCTCGTCCCGGGACAGGGACTCAGCCTACGAGCAGTACTTC. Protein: CASSSSRDRDSAYEQYF.

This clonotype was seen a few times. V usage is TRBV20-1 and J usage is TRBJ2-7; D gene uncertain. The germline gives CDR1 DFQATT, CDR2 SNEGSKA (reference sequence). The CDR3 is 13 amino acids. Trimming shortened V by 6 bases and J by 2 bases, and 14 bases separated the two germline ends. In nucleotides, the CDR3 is TGCAGTGCCGAAGGACCACCGACCTACGAGCAGTACTTC. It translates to CSAEGPPTYEQYF.

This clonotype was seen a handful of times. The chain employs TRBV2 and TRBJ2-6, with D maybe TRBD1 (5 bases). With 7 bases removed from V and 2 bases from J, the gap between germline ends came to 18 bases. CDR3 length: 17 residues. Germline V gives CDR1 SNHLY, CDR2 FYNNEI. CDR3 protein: CASTILGVGAGANVLTF. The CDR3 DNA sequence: TGTGCCAGCACCATCCTCGGTGTAGGGGCTGGGGCCAACGTCCTGACTTTC.

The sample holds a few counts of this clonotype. The CDR3 reads CASSQDAPTSLTYEQYF. Written as DNA, the CDR3 is TGCGCCAGCAGCCAAGACGCACCGACATCCCTAACCTACGAGCAGTACTTC. The chain uses TRBV4-3 and TRBJ2-7, with D uncertain. CDR3 length: 17 amino acids. The ends were cut back, 0 bases at V and 2 bases at J, with 17 bases in the middle. Germline CDR1 LGHNA, CDR2 YSLEER.

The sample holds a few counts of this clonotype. Here the CDR3 DNA reads TGTGCCAGCAGTGACGGGGGGGGGATCTACGAGCAGTACTTC. It codes for CASSDGGGIYEQYF. The chain carries TRBV25-1 and TRBJ2-7, with 8 bases fitting TRBD2. This CDR3 is built from 14 residues. CDR1 is MGHDK, CDR2 SYGVNS, per germline. V gave up 3 bases and J gave up 3 bases; unmatched junction bases: 4.

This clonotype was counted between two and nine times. Written as DNA, the CDR3 is TGTGCCAGCAGCTTGACCGGGAGTATTGTTGGCAAAAACATTCAGTACTTC. It is translated as CASSLTGSIVGKNIQYF. The chain uses TRBV5-6 and TRBJ2-4; a weak D match, TRBD2 (6 bases). CDR3 length: 17 amino acids. Germline CDR1 is SGHDT and CDR2 is YYEEEE. Trimming pared 1 base from V and 3 bases from J, leaving 17 bases between.

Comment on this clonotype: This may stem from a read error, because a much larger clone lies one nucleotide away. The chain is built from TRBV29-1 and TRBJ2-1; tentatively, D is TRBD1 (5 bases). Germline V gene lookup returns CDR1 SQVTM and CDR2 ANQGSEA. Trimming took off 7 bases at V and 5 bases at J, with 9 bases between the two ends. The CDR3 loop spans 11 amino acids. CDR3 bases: TGCAGCGGTGGGGCTGACAATGAGCAGTTCTTC. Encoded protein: CSGGADNEQFF.

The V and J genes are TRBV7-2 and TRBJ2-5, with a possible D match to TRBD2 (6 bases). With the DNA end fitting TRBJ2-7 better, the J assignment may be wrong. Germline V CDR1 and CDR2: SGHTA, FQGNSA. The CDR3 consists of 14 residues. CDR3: CASSFSGYYDEQYF. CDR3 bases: TGTGCCAGCAGCTTTAGCGGATACTACGACGAGCAGTACTTC.

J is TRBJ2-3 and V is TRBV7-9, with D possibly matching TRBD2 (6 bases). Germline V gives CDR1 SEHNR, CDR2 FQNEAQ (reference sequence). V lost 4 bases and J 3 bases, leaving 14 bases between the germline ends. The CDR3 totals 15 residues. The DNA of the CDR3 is TGTGCCAGCAGCTCCGGGGACTTTTTAACAGATACGCAGTATTTT. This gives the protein CASSSGDFLTDTQYF.

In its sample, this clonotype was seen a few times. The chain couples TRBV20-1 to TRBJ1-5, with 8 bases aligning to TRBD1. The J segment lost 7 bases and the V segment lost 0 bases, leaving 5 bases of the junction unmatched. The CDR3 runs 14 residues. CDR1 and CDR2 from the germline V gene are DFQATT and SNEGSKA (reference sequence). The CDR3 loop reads CSARDSGGLQPQHF. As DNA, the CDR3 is TGCAGTGCTAGAGATTCAGGGGGCTTGCAGCCCCAGCATTTT.

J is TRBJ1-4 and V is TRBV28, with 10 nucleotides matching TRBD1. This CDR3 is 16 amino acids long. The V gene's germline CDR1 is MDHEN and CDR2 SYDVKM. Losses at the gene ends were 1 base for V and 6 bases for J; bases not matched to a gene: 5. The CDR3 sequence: CASSLSPGTGDEKLFF. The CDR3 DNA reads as TGTGCCAGCAGTTTATCCCCAGGGACAGGGGATGAAAAACTGTTTTTT.